The 32 T cell receptor beta chains reported below all come from one sample, sequenced in a study of OX40 agonist ivuxolimab in advanced cancers. Sequenced by immunoSEQ multiplex PCR; TCRdb stores in-frame clones only, minus some. The profile covers about 83,000 clones, with about 90% appearing a single time and over 8.5% taken by the ten largest. Here the sequenced sample was CD4+ or CD8+ T cells sorted from blood, taken in a trial of the OX40 agonist ivuxolimab. Source of these receptors: an adult with an advanced solid tumor such as melanoma, head and neck, liver or kidney cancer.

As to this clone: The junction does not match germline at one end; this may be a read error. Other DNA sequences within the sample encode an identical CDR3. This chain links TRBV6-5 with TRBJ1-4; D perhaps matches TRBD1 (6 bases). The germline CDR1 and CDR2 sequences are MNHEY and SVGAGI. This CDR3 has 14 amino acids. CDR3 loop: CASSYSGASEKLFF. The DNA for the CDR3 is TGTGCCAGTAGTTACTCGGGGGCGAGTGAAAAACTGTTTTTT.

CDR3 nucleotides: TGCAGCGTTGTTTTCGGTGGTGAGCAGTTCTTC. Encoded protein: CSVVFGGEQFF. The V gene is TRBV29-1, the J gene TRBJ2-1; the D is unclear. Deletions cut 4 bases from V and 9 bases from J, with 10 bases between. Germline V gene data show CDR1 as SQVTM and CDR2 as ANQGSEA. This CDR3 contains 11 residues.

CDR3 DNA sequence: TGCAGCGTTGTTTCAGGGGTTGGCACTGAAGCTTTCTTT. Translated: CSVVSGVGTEAFF. The chain combines TRBV29-1 with TRBJ1-1; D is possibly TRBD1 (6 bases). This CDR3 has 13 amino acids. Germline CDR1 is SQVTM and CDR2 is ANQGSEA. V lost 4 bases to trimming and J lost 4 bases, with 13 bases between them. Combining the CDR3 with reference TRBV29-1 and TRBJ1-1 gives the whole variable domain SAVISQKPSRDICQRGTSLTIQCQVDSQVTMMFWYRQQPGQSLTLIATANQGSEATYESGFVIDKFPISRPNLTFSTLTVSNMSPEDSSIYLCSVVSGVGTEAFFGQGTRLTVV.

The chain links TRBV5-1 to TRBJ2-3; 9 positions agree with TRBD2. The CDR3 sequence is 19 residues long. Germline V gene lookup returns CDR1 SGHRS and CDR2 YFSETQ. V dropped 3 bases and J dropped 1; count of bases not matched to a gene: 15. CDR3 DNA sequence: TGCGCCAGCAGCTCCAACAACCCTCTAGCGGGGACCCGCACAGATACGCAGTATTTT. It translates to CASSSNNPLAGTRTDTQYF. The full variable domain, in which reference TRBV5-1 and TRBJ2-3 provide the parts outside the CDR3, is KAGVTQTPRYLIKTRGQQVTLSCSPISGHRSVSWYQQTPGQGLQFLFEYFSETQRNKGNFPGRFSGRQFSNSRSEMNVSTLELGDSALYLCASSSNNPLAGTRTDTQYFGPGTRLTVL.

The chain has TRBV12-5 and TRBJ2-7, with D possibly being TRBD2 (6 bases). Trimming removed 6 bases from V and 2 bases from J, with 11 bases in between. Germline lookup yields CDR1 LGHNT and CDR2 FRNRAP. The CDR3 contains 13 residues. CDR3 amino acids: CASGEGSPYEQYF. CDR3 DNA sequence: TGTGCTAGTGGGGAGGGGAGCCCCTACGAGCAGTACTTC.

The chain joins TRBV7-3 to TRBJ2-3, with D perhaps matching TRBD2 (5 bases). Germline loops: CDR1 SGHTA, CDR2 FQGTGA. Trimming pared 2 bases from V and 5 bases from J, leaving 14 bases between. The CDR3 length is 15 residues. The CDR3, as DNA: TGTGCCAGCAGCTTATCTGGCGCGAGGGTAGATACGCAGTATTTT. It encodes CASSLSGARVDTQYF.

The V and J genes are TRBV9 and TRBJ2-7; D is unclear. Germline V gene data show CDR1 as SGDLS and CDR2 as YYNGEE. The CDR3 is made up of 16 amino acids. The V gene lost 3 bases and the J gene lost 5 bases, with 21 bases spanning the gap. The CDR3: CASSARQAQNVHEQYF. CDR3 bases: TGTGCCAGCAGCGCCCGGCAGGCACAGAATGTACACGAGCAGTACTTC.

The V and J genes are TRBV13 and TRBJ2-4; 9 nucleotides line up with TRBD1. The CDR3 extends over 17 amino acids. Per germline, CDR1 PRHDT and CDR2 FYEKMQ (reference sequence). V was clipped by 4 bases and J by 2 bases; unmatched bases: 9. CDR3 in DNA: TGTGCCAGCAGCTCGGCACAGGGGGCAGTACCCAAAAACATTCAGTACTTC. Protein product: CASSSAQGAVPKNIQYF.

This chain uses TRBV10-3 with TRBJ1-2; 8 bases match TRBD1. CDR3 length: 16 residues. Germline loops: CDR1 ENHRY, CDR2 SYGVKD. With V trimmed by 4 bases and J by 2 bases, 9 bases remained unmatched. CDR3 residues: CAISGTGTDVNYGYTF. CDR3 in DNA: TGTGCCATCAGTGGGACAGGGACCGACGTAAACTATGGCTACACCTTC.

CDR3 nucleotide sequence: TGTGCCAGCAGCTTTGGGGGATGGAGCAATCAGCCCCAGCATTTT. This encodes CASSFGGWSNQPQHF. This chain links TRBV11-2 with TRBJ1-5, with D perhaps matching TRBD1 (5 bases). The CDR3 sequence is 15 residues long. Germline V gives CDR1 SGHAT, CDR2 FQNNGV. Trimming pared 3 bases from V and 1 base from J, leaving 10 bases between.

The chain is built from TRBV11-2 and TRBJ2-7, with 8 bases matching TRBD1. The CDR3 totals 11 residues. The junction had 2 bases not matched to a gene; V was cut back by 8 bases and J by 5 bases. Germline loops: CDR1 SGHAT, CDR2 FQNNGV. The CDR3 loop is CASGQGHEQYF. The CDR3 DNA is TGTGCCAGCGGACAGGGCCACGAGCAGTACTTC.

The chain joins TRBV4-3 to TRBJ1-4; no definite D call. The CDR3 spans 15 residues. The V end lost 3 bases, the J end lost 4 bases, and 12 bases lay between the germline ends. The germline CDR1 and CDR2 sequences are LGHNA and YSLEER. This CDR3 reads CASSHDAGGNEKLFF. The CDR3, as DNA: TGCGCCAGCAGCCACGACGCGGGAGGTAATGAAAAACTGTTTTTT.

The J gene is TRBJ2-2, the V gene TRBV7-9; maybe TRBD2 (5 bases). The CDR3 extends over 15 amino acids. V was trimmed by 7 bases and J by 3 bases, leaving 15 bases between them. Germline V gene lookup returns CDR1 SEHNR and CDR2 FQNEAQ (reference sequence). The CDR3 reads CASNPPDSYTGELFF. The CDR3 nucleotides read TGTGCCAGCAACCCGCCGGACTCATACACCGGGGAGCTGTTTTTT.

This chain uses TRBV27 with TRBJ1-6; D is unclear. Germline V gene data show CDR1 as MNHEY and CDR2 as SMNVEV (reference sequence). V was trimmed by 3 bases and J by 13 bases, leaving 13 bases between them. This CDR3 contains 13 residues. In DNA, the CDR3 is TGTGCCAGCAGTTTGGGCGGGTGGGCCCCCCTCCACTTT. It specifies CASSLGGWAPLHF.

The chain joins TRBV7-9 to TRBJ2-3, with D maybe TRBD2 (5 bases). Trimming pared 6 bases from V and 4 bases from J, leaving 11 bases between. The length of the CDR3 is 13 residues. From germline, CDR1 is SEHNR and CDR2 FQNEAQ (reference sequence). As DNA, the CDR3 is TGTGCCAGCAGTCCAGGACTGCCAGATACGCAGTATTTT. Its protein product is CASSPGLPDTQYF.

The chain carries TRBV18 and TRBJ1-2; the D gene is possibly TRBD1 (5 bases). CDR3 size: 14 residues. V gave up 6 bases and J gave up 6 bases, with 17 bases separating them. Looked up from germline, CDR1 is KGHSH and CDR2 is LQKENI. CDR3 amino acids: CASSPSGPGNGYTF. As DNA, the CDR3 is TGTGCCAGCTCCCCTTCGGGGCCAGGGAATGGCTACACCTTC.

The chain carries TRBV7-2 and TRBJ2-1; D is perhaps TRBD1 (6 bases). Trimming removed 3 bases from V and 4 bases from J, with 7 bases in between. Germline CDR1 SGHTA, CDR2 FQGNSA. The CDR3 loop spans 13 amino acids. DNA of the CDR3: TGTGCCAGCAGCTTGGGGGCATACAATGAGCAGTTCTTC. Its protein is CASSLGAYNEQFF.

The V and J genes are TRBV12-5 and TRBJ1-5; a possible D gene is TRBD1 (5 bases). Germline CDR1 is LGHNT and CDR2 is FRNRAP. V lost 10 bases to trimming and J lost 9 bases, with 16 bases between them. This CDR3 comprises 12 residues. The CDR3, as DNA: TGTGCTACTAGTCAGGGATCTCGGCCCCAGCATTTT. Amino acid sequence: CATSQGSRPQHF.

The V call is TRBV5-1, the J call TRBJ2-5; D not resolved. From germline, CDR1 is SGHRS and CDR2 YFSETQ. This CDR3 has 14 residues. V was trimmed by 3 bases and J by 4 bases, leaving 13 bases between them. The CDR3 protein is CASSSSRTGETQYF. For the CDR3, the DNA is TGCGCCAGCAGCTCGAGTAGAACCGGAGAGACCCAGTACTTC. Filled out from reference TRBV5-1 and TRBJ2-5, the complete variable domain reads KAGVTQTPRYLIKTRGQQVTLSCSPISGHRSVSWYQQTPGQGLQFLFEYFSETQRNKGNFPGRFSGRQFSNSRSEMNVSTLELGDSALYLCASSSSRTGETQYFGPGTRLLVL.

CDR3 nucleotide sequence: TGTGCCAGCAGCCCCCACGGGACAGAGGTCCCCTACGAGCAGTACTTC. This encodes CASSPHGTEVPYEQYF. The chain couples TRBV9 to TRBJ2-7; 7 bases map to TRBD1. The CDR3 has 16 amino acids. CDR1 SGDLS and CDR2 YYNGEE come from the germline V gene. After removal of 4 bases from V and 2 bases from J, the junction contained 12 bases not matched to a gene.

The chain carries TRBV6-5 and TRBJ2-5; TRBD1 agrees at 7 bases. The CDR3 runs 15 residues. Losses at the gene ends were 4 bases for V and 0 bases for J; bases not matched to a gene: 5. Germline CDR1 reads MNHEY; CDR2 reads SVGAGI. In DNA form, the CDR3 reads TGTGCCAGCAGTTGGACAGGTTTTGACCAAGAGACCCAGTACTTC. Protein sequence: CASSWTGFDQETQYF.

The V gene is TRBV27, the J gene TRBJ1-2; possibly TRBD1 for D (5 bases). Germline assignment: CDR1 MNHEY and CDR2 SMNVEV (reference sequence). This CDR3 has 15 residues. Trimming shortened V by 4 bases and J by 4 bases, and 16 bases separated the two germline ends. Written as DNA, the CDR3 is TGTGCCAGCAGTTCGGGGACCTCTCCCTCCTATGGCTACACCTTC. This gives the protein CASSSGTSPSYGYTF.

Here the CDR3 reads CASSQDRTYNEQFF. Here the CDR3 DNA reads TGCGCCAGCAGCCAAGATCGGACCTACAATGAGCAGTTCTTC. The gene calls are TRBV4-1 and TRBJ2-1; D gene ambiguous. CDR1 is MGHRA, CDR2 YSYEKL, per germline. The V and J ends lost 0 bases and 2 bases respectively, with 5 bases between them. The CDR3 runs to 14 residues.

The V and J genes are TRBV20-1 and TRBJ2-4; D remains unclear. There are 10 residues in the CDR3. Trimming left V 5 bases short and J 14 bases short, with 13 bases between. Germline V gene lookup returns CDR1 DFQATT and CDR2 SNEGSKA (reference sequence). CDR3 loop: CSASGPSKYF. For the CDR3, the DNA is TGCAGTGCTTCGGGCCCAAGTAAGTACTTC.

The chain recombines TRBV11-2 with TRBJ2-7; the D gene is possibly TRBD2 (5 bases). Per germline, CDR1 SGHAT and CDR2 FQNNGV. The CDR3 is 15 amino acids. V shed 4 bases and J shed 3 bases, with 16 bases lying between them. For the CDR3, the DNA is TGTGCCAGCAGCTCGCCGAGGGCAGGCATCTACGAGCAGTACTTC. Translated, it gives CASSSPRAGIYEQYF.

The gene calls are TRBV13 and TRBJ2-2; perhaps TRBD1 as D (5 bases). V lost 8 bases and J lost 1, with 11 bases in between. The CDR3 is 14 residues long. Germline assignment: CDR1 PRHDT and CDR2 FYEKMQ (reference sequence). CDR3 DNA sequence: TGTGCCAGCCGTCCTGGACAGAACACCGGGGAGCTGTTTTTT. Protein product: CASRPGQNTGELFF.

The chain couples TRBV18 to TRBJ2-7; D is possibly TRBD1 (6 bases). The germline V gene has CDR1 KGHSH and CDR2 LQKENI. CDR3 length equals 12 residues. V was pared by 3 bases and J by 6 bases, with 9 bases between. CDR3: CASSPRTAEQYF. In DNA, the CDR3 is TGTGCCAGCTCACCGCGGACAGCCGAGCAGTACTTC.

The chain couples TRBV9 to TRBJ2-3; 13 nucleotides agree with TRBD2. The CDR3 spans 16 residues. The germline gives CDR1 SGDLS, CDR2 YYNGEE. Losses at the gene ends were 4 bases for V and 2 bases for J; bases not matched to a gene: 4. The CDR3 DNA reads TGTGCCAGCAGCAGCGGACTAGCGGGGGACACAGATACGCAGTATTTT. As protein: CASSSGLAGDTDTQYF.

The chain recombines TRBV5-1 with TRBJ2-7; D not certain. Trimming removed 4 bases from V and 3 bases from J, with 5 bases in between. CDR1 is SGHRS and CDR2 is YFSETQ in the germline V gene. This CDR3 has 11 amino acids. CDR3 loop: CASSGSYEQYF. The CDR3 DNA sequence: TGCGCCAGCAGCGGAAGCTACGAGCAGTACTTC.

V is TRBV2 and J is TRBJ2-7; 8 bases align to TRBD2. Losses at the gene ends were 6 bases for V and 0 bases for J; bases not matched to a gene: 4. The CDR3 length is 14 residues. CDR1 SNHLY and CDR2 FYNNEI come from the germline V gene. The CDR3 loop reads CASRGGGLSYEQYF. DNA for the CDR3: TGTGCCAGCAGGGGCGGGGGGCTCTCCTACGAGCAGTACTTC.

The V call is TRBV13, the J call TRBJ2-3; 7 bases fit TRBD2. The V and J ends lost 2 bases and 4 bases, in that order; junction bases with no gene match: 15. CDR1 and CDR2 (germline): PRHDT, FYEKMQ (reference sequence). The CDR3 length is 18 residues. The CDR3 loop reads CASSLYRGGFGNADTQYF. The CDR3 coding sequence is TGTGCCAGCAGCTTATATCGCGGGGGATTTGGGAACGCAGATACGCAGTATTTT.

V is TRBV6-4 and J is TRBJ1-1, with D maybe TRBD1 (6 bases). CDR3 length equals 15 residues. CDR1 and CDR2 from the germline V gene are MRHNA and SNTAGT. The V end was cut by 5 bases, the J end by 0 bases, with 13 bases between. DNA of the CDR3: TGTGCCAGCAGTCCCGGGACACTTATGAACACTGAAGCTTTCTTT. This encodes CASSPGTLMNTEAFF.